The present entry profiles one TCR beta chain with its context. The entry originates in a study of breast tumors, draining lymph nodes, adjacent tissues. The V gene end was trimmed by 3 bases and the J gene end by 1 base; junction bases not matched to a gene: 3. This CDR3 has 14 residues. Looked up from germline, CDR1 is SGHRS and CDR2 is YFSETQ. Samples came from axillary lymph nodes draining the breast cancer. Each CDR3 protein gets one entry after TCRdb re-called the multiplex PCR reads with MiXCR. This sample has roughly 260,000 distinct CDR3 sequences, with 30% found just once. V gene TRBV5-1 combines with J gene TRBJ1-1, with 7 bases that match TRBD1. Specimen: axillary lymph node tissue. The source of this sequence is a female donor with breast cancer. Some clones in this sample may be carry-over from other donors' samples. This CDR3 is CASSSRGENTEAFF. The CDR3, as DNA: TGCGCCAGCAGCTCCAGGGGGGAGAACACTGAAGCTTTCTTT.